This T cell receptor delta chain was observed in a study of delta chain sequences of gamma delta T cells (dated by TCRdb to about 2017). Only a few counts were recorded for this clone. Its antigen is currently not known. This sequence is one base from a far larger clone and is likely a read error. Other DNA sequences in this specimen translate into the identical CDR3. Library prep was done by 5' RACE. For sequencing, an Illumina MiSeq was employed. After TCRdb called clones again from the public reads with CATT, rows with identical DNA were merged. Here the sample has 2,000 to 3,000 delta-chain clones; 25% to 35% occur a single time. 15% to 20% of the sample lies in the top ten. Specimen: either unsorted cells or a sorted T cell fraction (not recorded which). The receptor comes from a human donor in good health.

The DNA is as follows: TGTTCTGTGCTCGGCTCTTGGGGGCCCTTCACTGGGGGCCCTGACACCGATAAACTCATCTTT. Translated, it reads CSVLGSWGPFTGGPDTDKLIF. For the J gene the call is TRDJ1; the V gene lacks a call; the D call in the table, TRDD3, was not verified against the DNA. The CDR3 runs 21 amino acids, cysteine and phenylalanine included. Of the read, only the CDR3 DNA is kept; its 63 bases are in frame from base 1.